This is a list of T cell receptor beta chains from one sample in a study of T-cell reconstitution after alpha-beta-depleted transplantation in children. TCRdb re-called the PCR reads through MiXCR, storing one row per CDR3 protein. The table shows about 72,000 distinct CDR3 sequences, with around 7.9% occurring only once. The sample in question was PBMCs from the stem cell graft donor, obtained from the stem cell graft. The receptors were sampled from a human donor who donated a stem cell graft to a child with acute lymphoblastic leukemia. CDR3s include the opening cysteine and the closing phenylalanine or tryptophan. The order of the fields is J gene, D gene, V gene, clone size, CDR3 DNA, CDR3 protein. A D gene is named only where the DNA matches it firmly. Clone size is shown for a subset of rows, as once, few, many or a class of expanded clone.

j_call: TRBJ2-3; d_call: -; v_call: TRBV5-1; clone_size: many; cdr3_nt: TGCGCCAGCAGCTTGAGCGGTTTAGGACAAGGCCTTAGCCCAGATACGCAGTATTTT; cdr3_aa: CASSLSGLGQGLSPDTQYF
j_call: TRBJ2-7; d_call: TRBD2; v_call: TRBV4-2; clone_size: -; cdr3_nt: TGTGCCAGCAGCCAAGAGACTAGCTCAGACGAGCAGTACTTC; cdr3_aa: CASSQETSSDEQYF
j_call: TRBJ2-7; d_call: -; v_call: TRBV20-1; clone_size: many; cdr3_nt: TGCAGTGCTAGAGATCTCGCGGGGAACTCTTACGAGCAGTACTTC; cdr3_aa: CSARDLAGNSYEQYF
j_call: TRBJ1-5; d_call: -; v_call: TRBV12-3/TRBV12-4; clone_size: many; cdr3_nt: TGTGCCAGCAGGTTAGGGGTACAGCCCCAGCATTTT; cdr3_aa: CASRLGVQPQHF
j_call: TRBJ2-5; d_call: TRBD2; v_call: TRBV12-3/TRBV12-4; clone_size: many; cdr3_nt: TGTGCCAGCAGTCCGGGGGGGCCCGGGGAGACCCAGTACTTC; cdr3_aa: CASSPGGPGETQYF
j_call: TRBJ1-3; d_call: -; v_call: TRBV12-3/TRBV12-4; clone_size: many; cdr3_nt: TGTGCCAGCAGTTTTTCGGACACCATATATTTT; cdr3_aa: CASSFSDTIYF
j_call: TRBJ2-1; d_call: TRBD2; v_call: TRBV12-3/TRBV12-4; clone_size: few; cdr3_nt: TGTGCCAGCAGTATGGGACTAGCGGGAGGGGGGGAGCAGTTCTTC; cdr3_aa: CASSMGLAGGGEQFF
j_call: TRBJ1-5; d_call: -; v_call: TRBV7-9; clone_size: many; cdr3_nt: TGTGCCAGCAGCCCCCAACAAGCTGGGGGCAATCAGCCCCAGCATTTT; cdr3_aa: CASSPQQAGGNQPQHF
j_call: TRBJ1-1; d_call: -; v_call: TRBV5-4; clone_size: many; cdr3_nt: TGTGCCAGCAGCTTGCGGGCGAACACTGAAGCTTTCTTT; cdr3_aa: CASSLRANTEAFF
j_call: TRBJ1-2; d_call: -; v_call: TRBV29-1; clone_size: many; cdr3_nt: TGCAGCGACCGATCCCAGGGCCATGGCTACACCTTC; cdr3_aa: CSDRSQGHGYTF
j_call: TRBJ1-2; d_call: -; v_call: TRBV5-1; clone_size: many; cdr3_nt: TGCGCCAGCAGCTTGTTTATCTCAGGAGCTAACTATGGCTACACCTTC; cdr3_aa: CASSLFISGANYGYTF
j_call: TRBJ1-5; d_call: TRBD1; v_call: TRBV20-1; clone_size: -; cdr3_nt: TGCAGTGCTTCCCAGGGGGCGGGAGGCAATCAGCCCCAGCATTTT; cdr3_aa: CSASQGAGGNQPQHF
j_call: TRBJ1-4; d_call: -; v_call: TRBV12-3/TRBV12-4; clone_size: many; cdr3_nt: TGTGCCAGCAGTTTAGCGGGGGGAACTAATGAAAAACTGTTTTTT; cdr3_aa: CASSLAGGTNEKLFF
j_call: TRBJ2-3; d_call: -; v_call: TRBV5-1; clone_size: many; cdr3_nt: TGCGCCAGCAGCTTGGGGGCTCCCACAGATACGCAGTATTTT; cdr3_aa: CASSLGAPTDTQYF
j_call: TRBJ1-5; d_call: -; v_call: TRBV7-9; clone_size: few; cdr3_nt: TGTGCCAGCAGCCAGAAACAGCCGGGAGCTTATCAGCCCCAGCATTTT; cdr3_aa: CASSQKQPGAYQPQHF
j_call: TRBJ2-3; d_call: -; v_call: TRBV5-1; clone_size: many; cdr3_nt: TGCGCCAGCAGGAGGGCCGCAGGAACTAGCACAGATACGCAGTATTTT; cdr3_aa: CASRRAAGTSTDTQYF
j_call: TRBJ2-2; d_call: TRBD2; v_call: TRBV28; clone_size: few; cdr3_nt: TGTGCCAGCAGCAAAACTAGCGGGAACACCGGGGAGCTGTTTTTT; cdr3_aa: CASSKTSGNTGELFF
j_call: TRBJ1-1; d_call: TRBD1; v_call: TRBV18; clone_size: few; cdr3_nt: TGTGCCAGCTCCCTGGACAGGGAAGGGGCTTTCTTT; cdr3_aa: CASSLDREGAFF
j_call: TRBJ1-3; d_call: -; v_call: TRBV11-2; clone_size: many; cdr3_nt: TGTGCCAGCAGCCTCGTGAGCTCTGGAAACACCATATATTTT; cdr3_aa: CASSLVSSGNTIYF
j_call: TRBJ1-5; d_call: TRBD1; v_call: TRBV28; clone_size: many; cdr3_nt: TGTGCCAGCAGTTTCTTTACAGGGGAGTCTATGAATCAGCCCCAGCATTTT; cdr3_aa: CASSFFTGESMNQPQHF
j_call: TRBJ2-3; d_call: -; v_call: TRBV5-1; clone_size: -; cdr3_nt: TGCGCCAGCAGAACGGGCAGGAGGGTGGAAGATACGCAGTATTTT; cdr3_aa: CASRTGRRVEDTQYF
j_call: TRBJ2-3; d_call: TRBD2; v_call: TRBV5-1; clone_size: many; cdr3_nt: TGCGCCAGCAGCTTGGTGGGTAGCGGGAGGTCCTACCGCACAGATACGCAGTATTTT; cdr3_aa: CASSLVGSGRSYRTDTQYF
j_call: TRBJ2-2; d_call: -; v_call: TRBV29-1; clone_size: many; cdr3_nt: TGCAGCGTTCCCACGTGGGGGCGGAACACCGGGGAGCTGTTTTTT; cdr3_aa: CSVPTWGRNTGELFF
j_call: TRBJ1-1; d_call: -; v_call: TRBV19; clone_size: -; cdr3_nt: TGTGCCAGTAGTATCTGGGACTCGAACACTGAAGCTTTCTTT; cdr3_aa: CASSIWDSNTEAFF
j_call: TRBJ2-3; d_call: TRBD1; v_call: TRBV5-1; clone_size: once; cdr3_nt: TGCGCCAGCAGCCGCAGACAGGGACCTGTCACAGATACGCAGTATTTT; cdr3_aa: CASSRRQGPVTDTQYF
j_call: TRBJ2-2; d_call: -; v_call: TRBV5-1; clone_size: many; cdr3_nt: TGCGCCAGCAGCTTGGCCGTAGGGGTCACCGGGGAGCTGTTTTTT; cdr3_aa: CASSLAVGVTGELFF
j_call: TRBJ2-2; d_call: TRBD1; v_call: TRBV10-3; clone_size: many; cdr3_nt: TGTGCCATCAGCCGGGGACAGACGAACACCGGGGAGCTGTTTTTT; cdr3_aa: CAISRGQTNTGELFF
j_call: TRBJ2-2; d_call: TRBD2; v_call: TRBV4-3; clone_size: many; cdr3_nt: TGCGCCAGCAGCCAAGATAGGGGACTAAGCACCGGGGAGCTGTTTTTT; cdr3_aa: CASSQDRGLSTGELFF
j_call: TRBJ1-2; d_call: -; v_call: TRBV9; clone_size: many; cdr3_nt: TGTGCCAGCAGCGTCGGGGGGGACTATGGCTACACCTTC; cdr3_aa: CASSVGGDYGYTF
j_call: TRBJ2-1; d_call: -; v_call: TRBV5-5; clone_size: many; cdr3_nt: TGTGCCAGCAGCTCCGGGACTCTGACCTACAATGAGCAGTTCTTC; cdr3_aa: CASSSGTLTYNEQFF
j_call: TRBJ2-1; d_call: -; v_call: TRBV20-1; clone_size: many; cdr3_nt: TGCAGTGCTAGCTCGGGCTGGCGGTGGCCCAATGAGCAGTTCTTC; cdr3_aa: CSASSGWRWPNEQFF
j_call: TRBJ1-5; d_call: -; v_call: TRBV27; clone_size: many; cdr3_nt: TGTGCCAGCAGTTTAATTAGCAATCAGCCCCAGCATTTT; cdr3_aa: CASSLISNQPQHF
j_call: TRBJ1-6; d_call: TRBD1; v_call: TRBV27; clone_size: few; cdr3_nt: TGTGCCAGCAGCCCTATGGCAGGGGGTTATTCACCCCTCCACTTT; cdr3_aa: CASSPMAGGYSPLHF
j_call: TRBJ2-3; d_call: -; v_call: TRBV25-1; clone_size: few; cdr3_nt: TGTGCCAGCAGTGGGACAGGCACAGATACGCAGTATTTT; cdr3_aa: CASSGTGTDTQYF
j_call: TRBJ2-3; d_call: -; v_call: TRBV20-1; clone_size: many; cdr3_nt: TGCAGTGCTAGAGCTCCCACCCCAGATACGCAGTATTTT; cdr3_aa: CSARAPTPDTQYF
j_call: TRBJ1-1; d_call: TRBD1; v_call: TRBV18; clone_size: -; cdr3_nt: TGTGCCAGCTCCTTCACAGGGGAAAGGGACACTGAAGCTTTCTTT; cdr3_aa: CASSFTGERDTEAFF
j_call: TRBJ1-6; d_call: -; v_call: TRBV7-9; clone_size: -; cdr3_nt: TGTGCCAGCAGCCACAGGGACCGCCCCGAGCACCCCCTCCACTTT; cdr3_aa: CASSHRDRPEHPLHF
j_call: TRBJ1-6; d_call: TRBD1; v_call: TRBV5-1; clone_size: many; cdr3_nt: TGCGCCAGCAGCGCGGGACAGAACCATTCACCCCTCCACTTT; cdr3_aa: CASSAGQNHSPLHF
j_call: TRBJ2-2; d_call: TRBD1; v_call: TRBV6-4; clone_size: many; cdr3_nt: TGTGCCAGCAGAGGACCCGGGACAGGCCCTTGGGGGGAGCTGTTTTTT; cdr3_aa: CASRGPGTGPWGELFF
j_call: TRBJ2-2; d_call: -; v_call: TRBV2; clone_size: many; cdr3_nt: TGTGCCAGCACCCCGGGACGGAACACCGGGGAGCTGTTTTTT; cdr3_aa: CASTPGRNTGELFF
j_call: TRBJ2-6; d_call: -; v_call: TRBV6-5; clone_size: many; cdr3_nt: TGTGCCAGCAGTTACCGGTCGGGAACCGGGGCCAACGTCCTGACTTTC; cdr3_aa: CASSYRSGTGANVLTF
j_call: TRBJ2-1; d_call: -; v_call: TRBV7-9; clone_size: few; cdr3_nt: TGTGCCAGCAGCAGCTTAGAGTCCCATTCTAGTGCCAATGAGCAGTTCTTC; cdr3_aa: CASSSLESHSSANEQFF
j_call: TRBJ1-5; d_call: -; v_call: TRBV2; clone_size: many; cdr3_nt: TGTGCCAGCAGTGAAGTTGGACAGTTTTTAGTTCAGCCCCAGCATTTT; cdr3_aa: CASSEVGQFLVQPQHF
j_call: TRBJ2-2; d_call: TRBD2; v_call: TRBV29-1; clone_size: few; cdr3_nt: TGCAGCGTTGAAGGGCTAGCGGTTACCCCCGGGGAGCTGTTTTTT; cdr3_aa: CSVEGLAVTPGELFF
j_call: TRBJ1-1; d_call: -; v_call: TRBV29-1; clone_size: many; cdr3_nt: TGCAGCGTTGAAGATGAAGGGACTGAAGCTTTCTTT; cdr3_aa: CSVEDEGTEAFF
j_call: TRBJ2-3; d_call: -; v_call: TRBV6-2/TRBV6-3; clone_size: many; cdr3_nt: TGTGCCAGCAGTTGGACATCTAGCACAGATACGCAGTATTTT; cdr3_aa: CASSWTSSTDTQYF
j_call: TRBJ2-7; d_call: -; v_call: TRBV3-1; clone_size: few; cdr3_nt: TGTGCCAGCACCAAAGTTAGAGTTCGGGAAGCGACCTACGAGCAGTACTTC; cdr3_aa: CASTKVRVREATYEQYF
j_call: TRBJ2-7; d_call: -; v_call: TRBV27; clone_size: many; cdr3_nt: TGTGCCAGCAGTTATAAGGGGGCCTACGAGCAGTACTTC; cdr3_aa: CASSYKGAYEQYF
j_call: TRBJ2-3; d_call: -; v_call: TRBV12-3/TRBV12-4; clone_size: medium-sized; cdr3_nt: TGTGCCAGCAGTTTAAATACTTGGCTCGCGGACTTCACAGATACGCAGTATTTT; cdr3_aa: CASSLNTWLADFTDTQYF
j_call: TRBJ2-3; d_call: -; v_call: TRBV11-2; clone_size: -; cdr3_nt: TGTGCCAGCAGCTTAACTCCGCCGGGGGGCACAGATACGCAGTATTTT; cdr3_aa: CASSLTPPGGTDTQYF
j_call: TRBJ2-5; d_call: -; v_call: TRBV19; clone_size: few; cdr3_nt: TGTGCCAGTAGTAGAGTAGGCCAAGAGACCCAGTACTTC; cdr3_aa: CASSRVGQETQYF
j_call: TRBJ2-2; d_call: -; v_call: TRBV20-1; clone_size: many; cdr3_nt: TGCAGTGCTTCGCAGAACTTTACTAGATCCGGGGAGCTGTTTTTT; cdr3_aa: CSASQNFTRSGELFF
j_call: TRBJ1-1; d_call: -; v_call: TRBV7-2; clone_size: few; cdr3_nt: TGTGCCAGCACCATAAACAGACGGACGGACACTGAAGCTTTCTTT; cdr3_aa: CASTINRRTDTEAFF
j_call: TRBJ1-1; d_call: -; v_call: TRBV7-2; clone_size: many; cdr3_nt: TGTGCCAGCAGCCCTTCCCCACAGTCAACCACTGAAGCTTTCTTT; cdr3_aa: CASSPSPQSTTEAFF
j_call: TRBJ2-2; d_call: TRBD2; v_call: TRBV20-1; clone_size: -; cdr3_nt: TGCAGTGCCCCACAGCGGGGGAGAACCGGGGAGCTGTTTTTT; cdr3_aa: CSAPQRGRTGELFF
j_call: TRBJ2-7; d_call: -; v_call: TRBV20-1; clone_size: many; cdr3_nt: TGCAGCGCAATACAAGGGGCCTACGAGCAGTACTTC; cdr3_aa: CSAIQGAYEQYF
j_call: TRBJ2-7; d_call: -; v_call: TRBV19; clone_size: many; cdr3_nt: TGTGCCAGTAGTACGGGGCAGTACAGCTACGAGCAGTACTTC; cdr3_aa: CASSTGQYSYEQYF
j_call: TRBJ2-7; d_call: TRBD2; v_call: TRBV7-9; clone_size: many; cdr3_nt: TGTGCCAGCAGCTTCCTAGCGGGGTCCTACGAGCAGTACTTC; cdr3_aa: CASSFLAGSYEQYF
j_call: TRBJ2-3; d_call: TRBD2; v_call: TRBV27; clone_size: many; cdr3_nt: TGTGCCAGCAGTTCCCCGACTAGCGGGAGGTACACAGATACGCAGTATTTT; cdr3_aa: CASSSPTSGRYTDTQYF
j_call: TRBJ1-4; d_call: -; v_call: TRBV5-5; clone_size: many; cdr3_nt: TGTGCCAGCAGCTCTAGGACATCTCGGGGTCCTAATGAAAAACTGTTTTTT; cdr3_aa: CASSSRTSRGPNEKLFF